This record looks at one TCR beta chain sequence and its context. A much larger clone lies a single base off, so this may be a read error. The sample belongs to a study of glioma-infiltrating T cells. Using RNA template, CDR3s of TCR alpha and beta were amplified with iRepertoire arm-PCR. TCRdb re-derived calls from the multiplex PCR reads in MiXCR, one entry per CDR3 protein. The profile covers 400,000 or so distinct CDR3 sequences, with 41% appearing a single time and 12% taken by the ten largest. Germline V gene data show CDR1 as MNHEY and CDR2 as SMNVEV (reference sequence). This CDR3 has 15 residues. V shed 6 bases and J 14 bases; nucleotides not matched to a gene: 12.

Sequenced sample: glioma tissue, nonneoplastic brain tissue, or PBMCs (not recorded which). The source is a human donor with low-grade glioma or glioblastoma, undergoing nonglioma brain surgery, or in good health (not recorded which). The gene calls are TRBV27 and TRBJ2-1; 14 nucleotides line up with TRBD2. The CDR3 DNA is TGTGCCAGCAGCCCCGGGACTAGCGGGAGAAACCAGGAGTTCTTC. It translates to CASSPGTSGRNQEFF.